This TCR beta chain was recovered during a study of blood T cell repertoires in COVID-19. The protocol was immunoSEQ multiplex PCR, while the TCRdb copy is restricted to in-frame clones and leaves out a portion. The table records 300,000 or so clones, around 86% of them present only once. CDR1 is SGHRS, CDR2 YFSETQ, per germline. The CDR3 extends over 14 amino acids. The J segment lost 2 bases and the V segment lost 3 bases, leaving 2 bases of the junction unmatched. The source material was peripheral blood. This rearrangement joins TRBV5-1 to TRBJ2-5, with 9 bases identical to TRBD1. This TCR derives from a woman between 45 and 60 years old with acute or convalescent COVID-19. CDR3 sequence: CASSWGQGQETQYF. Here the CDR3 DNA reads TGCGCCAGCAGCTGGGGACAGGGTCAAGAGACCCAGTACTTC.